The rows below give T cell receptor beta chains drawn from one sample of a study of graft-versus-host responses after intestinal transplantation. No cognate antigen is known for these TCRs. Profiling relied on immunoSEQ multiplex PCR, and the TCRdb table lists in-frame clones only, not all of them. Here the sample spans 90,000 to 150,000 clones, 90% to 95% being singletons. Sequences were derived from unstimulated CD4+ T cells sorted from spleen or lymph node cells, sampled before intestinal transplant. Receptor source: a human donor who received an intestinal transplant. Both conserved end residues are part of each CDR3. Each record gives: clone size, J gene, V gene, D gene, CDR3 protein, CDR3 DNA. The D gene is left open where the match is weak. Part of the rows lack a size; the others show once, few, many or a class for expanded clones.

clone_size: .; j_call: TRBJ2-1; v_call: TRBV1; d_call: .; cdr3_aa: CTSSRWCNEQFF; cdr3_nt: TGCACCAGCAGCCGGTGGTGCAATGAGCAGTTCTTC
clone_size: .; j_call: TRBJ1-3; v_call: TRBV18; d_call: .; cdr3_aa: CASSPGTGPGNTIYF; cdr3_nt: TGTGCCAGCTCCCCTGGGACGGGCCCTGGAAACACCATATATTTT
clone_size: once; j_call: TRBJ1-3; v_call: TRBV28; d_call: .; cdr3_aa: CASIPGAGGNTIYF; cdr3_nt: TGTGCCAGCATACCGGGGGCTGGGGGAAACACCATATATTTT
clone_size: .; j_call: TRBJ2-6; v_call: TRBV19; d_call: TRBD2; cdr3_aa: CASSRGREASGANVLTF; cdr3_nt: TGTGCCAGTAGTAGAGGTCGGGAGGCGAGCGGGGCCAACGTCCTGACTTTC
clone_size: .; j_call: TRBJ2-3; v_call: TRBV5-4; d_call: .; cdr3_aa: CASSWERAGTDTQYF; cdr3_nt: TGTGCCAGCAGCTGGGAGCGGGCTGGGACAGATACGCAGTATTTT
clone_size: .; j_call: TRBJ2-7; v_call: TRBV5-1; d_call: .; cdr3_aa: CASSFSGDLYEQYF; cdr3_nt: TGCGCCAGCAGCTTTAGCGGTGACCTCTACGAGCAGTACTTC
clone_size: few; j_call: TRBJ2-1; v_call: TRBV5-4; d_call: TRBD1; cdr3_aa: CASSPGTVYDEQFF; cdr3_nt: TGTGCCAGCAGTCCCGGGACAGTATACGATGAGCAGTTCTTC
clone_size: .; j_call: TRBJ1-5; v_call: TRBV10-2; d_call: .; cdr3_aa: CASDARGESNQPQHF; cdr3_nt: TGCGCCAGCGATGCCCGCGGGGAAAGCAATCAGCCCCAGCATTTT
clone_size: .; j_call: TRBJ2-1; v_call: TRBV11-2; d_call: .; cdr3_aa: CASSLRVSSYNEQFF; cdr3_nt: TGTGCCAGCAGCTTACGGGTCAGCTCCTACAATGAGCAGTTCTTC
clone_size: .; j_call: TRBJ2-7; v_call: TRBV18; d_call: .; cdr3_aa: CASSPGREQYF; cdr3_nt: TGTGCCAGCTCACCCGGTCGCGAGCAGTACTTC
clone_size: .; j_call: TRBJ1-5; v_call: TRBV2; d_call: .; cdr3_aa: CASSGAGGDGQPQHF; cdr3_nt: TGTGCCAGCAGTGGTGCAGGCGGGGACGGTCAGCCCCAGCATTTT
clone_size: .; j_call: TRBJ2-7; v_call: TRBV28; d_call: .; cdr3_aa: CASSLEGGFYEQYF; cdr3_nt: TGTGCCAGCAGTTTAGAGGGGGGATTCTACGAGCAGTACTTC
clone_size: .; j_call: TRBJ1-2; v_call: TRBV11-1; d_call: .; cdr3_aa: CASSSGRGYGYTF; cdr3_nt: TGTGCCAGCAGCTCGGGACGAGGCTATGGCTACACCTTC